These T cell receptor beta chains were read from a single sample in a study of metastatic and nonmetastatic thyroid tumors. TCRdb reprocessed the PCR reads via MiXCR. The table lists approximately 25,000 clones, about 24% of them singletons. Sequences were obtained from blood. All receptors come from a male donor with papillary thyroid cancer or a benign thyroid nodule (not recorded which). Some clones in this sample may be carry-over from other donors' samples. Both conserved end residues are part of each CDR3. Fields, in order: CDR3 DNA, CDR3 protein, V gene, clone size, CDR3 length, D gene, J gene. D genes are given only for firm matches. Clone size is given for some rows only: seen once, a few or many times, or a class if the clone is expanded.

CDR3 DNA: TGCGCCGTCAGCTTGGGACTAGCGGGGTCGACGTACCAAGAGACCCAGTACTTC
CDR3 protein: CAVSLGLAGSTYQETQYF
V gene: TRBV5-1
clone size: once
CDR3 length: 18
D gene: TRBD2
J gene: TRBJ2-5

CDR3 DNA: TGTGCCAGCAGCTCAACTGAACTAGCGACAGGTGAGCAGTTCTTC
CDR3 protein: CASSSTELATGEQFF
V gene: TRBV7-9
clone size: many
CDR3 length: 15
D gene: .
J gene: TRBJ2-1

CDR3 DNA: TGCAGTGCTAGAGGGTTTCCCAGGGTGTCCTACGAGCAGTACTTC
CDR3 protein: CSARGFPRVSYEQYF
V gene: TRBV20-1
clone size: medium-sized
CDR3 length: 15
D gene: .
J gene: TRBJ2-7

CDR3 DNA: TGTGCCACCAGCTCCCGAGTGAGTCAGGGACGGGGAAACACCATATATTTT
CDR3 protein: CATSSRVSQGRGNTIYF
V gene: TRBV15
clone size: many
CDR3 length: 17
D gene: .
J gene: TRBJ1-3

CDR3 DNA: TGTGCCAGCAGTCCGGACGAAGGAACCTTCAATGAGCAGTTCTTC
CDR3 protein: CASSPDEGTFNEQFF
V gene: TRBV6-1
clone size: medium-sized
CDR3 length: 15
D gene: .
J gene: TRBJ2-1

CDR3 DNA: TGCAGTGCTAGAGACGGGATCGTCTACGAGCAGTACTTC
CDR3 protein: CSARDGIVYEQYF
V gene: TRBV20-1
clone size: .
CDR3 length: 13
D gene: .
J gene: TRBJ2-7

CDR3 DNA: TGTGCCAGCAGAGCGGGACGCGATGGCTACACCTTC
CDR3 protein: CASRAGRDGYTF
V gene: TRBV2
clone size: many
CDR3 length: 12
D gene: .
J gene: TRBJ1-2

CDR3 DNA: TGTGCCAGCAGGATGCAGGGAGCCTCTGGGGCCAACGTCCTGACTTTC
CDR3 protein: CASRMQGASGANVLTF
V gene: TRBV2
clone size: many
CDR3 length: 16
D gene: .
J gene: TRBJ2-6

CDR3 DNA: TGTGCCTGCTTGGAAGGGAAGAAGGTGTACGAGCAGTACTTC
CDR3 protein: CACLEGKKVYEQYF
V gene: TRBV30
clone size: many
CDR3 length: 14
D gene: .
J gene: TRBJ2-7

CDR3 DNA: TGTGCCACAAGACTAGACCTGGCGGATACGCAGTATTTT
CDR3 protein: CATRLDLADTQYF
V gene: TRBV10-3
clone size: many
CDR3 length: 13
D gene: .
J gene: TRBJ2-3

CDR3 DNA: TGTGCCAGCAGGGACCGGGACGAAAAACTGTTTTTT
CDR3 protein: CASRDRDEKLFF
V gene: TRBV6-1
clone size: many
CDR3 length: 12
D gene: .
J gene: TRBJ1-4

CDR3 DNA: TGCGCCAGCAGTCGGGGGGACGTCGGATCCTACGAGCAGTACTTC
CDR3 protein: CASSRGDVGSYEQYF
V gene: TRBV5-1
clone size: medium-sized
CDR3 length: 15
D gene: TRBD2
J gene: TRBJ2-7

CDR3 DNA: TGTGCCGCGGGGGCCCTGGGCACTGAAGCTTTCTTT
CDR3 protein: CAAGALGTEAFF
V gene: TRBV28
clone size: many
CDR3 length: 12
D gene: .
J gene: TRBJ1-1

CDR3 DNA: TGTGCCAGCAGCTCACCGGGACAGGGACGATATGGCTACACCTTC
CDR3 protein: CASSSPGQGRYGYTF
V gene: TRBV6-1
clone size: few
CDR3 length: 15
D gene: TRBD1
J gene: TRBJ1-2

CDR3 DNA: TGTGCCAGCAGCTTAGAGCCCCGCCCCGAGGGAAAACTGTTTTTT
CDR3 protein: CASSLEPRPEGKLFF
V gene: TRBV11-2
clone size: .
CDR3 length: 15
D gene: .
J gene: TRBJ1-4

CDR3 DNA: TGTGCCAGCAGCGGAGAGTCGTATGGCTACACCTTC
CDR3 protein: CASSGESYGYTF
V gene: TRBV9
clone size: many
CDR3 length: 12
D gene: .
J gene: TRBJ1-2

CDR3 DNA: TGTGCCAGCAGCTCGCTGTCTCGAATGGGTAGCGAAAAACTGTTTTTT
CDR3 protein: CASSSLSRMGSEKLFF
V gene: TRBV7-8
clone size: many
CDR3 length: 16
D gene: .
J gene: TRBJ1-4

CDR3 DNA: TGCGCCAGCAGCCAGGCACCGGGACAGGGGGAGAAGGTAGGTCAGCCCCAGCATTTT
CDR3 protein: CASSQAPGQGEKVGQPQHF
V gene: TRBV4-1
clone size: .
CDR3 length: 19
D gene: TRBD1
J gene: TRBJ1-5

CDR3 DNA: TGTGCCAGCAGTTCAGCCTCGGACAGGCCGCGGAACTTC
CDR3 protein: CASSSASDRPRNF
V gene: TRBV6-1
clone size: .
CDR3 length: 13
D gene: TRBD1
J gene: TRBJ2-7

CDR3 DNA: TGTGCCGGCGAGGGGACAGGGGAATACGAGCAGTACTTC
CDR3 protein: CAGEGTGEYEQYF
V gene: TRBV6-1
clone size: .
CDR3 length: 13
D gene: TRBD1
J gene: TRBJ2-7

CDR3 DNA: TGTGCCAGCAGCCCCATCTCTCCAATCCAATCAAGGCCCTATGGCTACACCTTC
CDR3 protein: CASSPISPIQSRPYGYTF
V gene: TRBV7-9
clone size: many
CDR3 length: 18
D gene: .
J gene: TRBJ1-2

CDR3 DNA: TGTGCCAGCAGTTCTAGCGGGAGCTCCACAGATACGCAGTATTTT
CDR3 protein: CASSSSGSSTDTQYF
V gene: TRBV2
clone size: few
CDR3 length: 15
D gene: TRBD2
J gene: TRBJ2-3

CDR3 DNA: TGTGCCAGCAGCCAGTCCTCTGGAAACACCATATATTTT
CDR3 protein: CASSQSSGNTIYF
V gene: TRBV6-1
clone size: few
CDR3 length: 13
D gene: .
J gene: TRBJ1-3

CDR3 DNA: TGTGCCAGCAAAGACAGGGCGAAGACCCAGTACTTC
CDR3 protein: CASKDRAKTQYF
V gene: TRBV6-1
clone size: many
CDR3 length: 12
D gene: TRBD1
J gene: TRBJ2-5

CDR3 DNA: TGTGCCAGCAGCTCTGAGAGCGGTTACGAGCAGTACTTC
CDR3 protein: CASSSESGYEQYF
V gene: TRBV3-1
clone size: many
CDR3 length: 13
D gene: .
J gene: TRBJ2-7

CDR3 DNA: TGTGCCAGCAGTAGGTCGGGGGCGTCCCGCGCTGGGGCTTTCTTT
CDR3 protein: CASSRSGASRAGAFF
V gene: TRBV6-1
clone size: .
CDR3 length: 15
D gene: .
J gene: TRBJ1-1